The T cell receptor beta chain under discussion was sequenced for a study of graft-versus-host responses after intestinal transplantation. Study-wide background: Transplantation in recipients was multivisceral, liver-intestinal, or isolated intestinal. Induction with anti-thymocyte globulin, then tacrolimus and steroids for roughly three years, was given to all recipients. Study-level findings and limits: There were GvH clones found in recipient marrow, and some of them appeared first in ileum or blood. Allografts of patients with graft-donor T cell macrochimerism showed high graft-versus-host to host-versus-graft clone ratios.

Assay used: immunoSEQ multiplex PCR; TCRdb lists only in-frame clones, some missing. The sample has about 61,000 clones, roughly 93% seen once. About this clone itself: What it recognizes is unknown.

The CDR3 is 18 residues long. Germline CDR1 reads LGHNA; CDR2 reads YNFKEQ. Sample: unstimulated CD4+ T cells sorted from spleen or lymph node cells, taken before transplant. This TCR came from a human donor who was the organ donor for an intestinal transplant. This chain uses TRBV4-2 with TRBJ2-5, with TRBD1 matching over 12 bases. The J call is uncertain, as TRBJ2-7 better fits the DNA end. The DNA for the CDR3 is TGTGCCAGCAGCCCGGGACAGGGGGCGGAATCTCAAAGGTACGAGCAGTACTTC. Translation gives CASSPGQGAESQRYEQYF.